The rows below give T cell receptor beta chains drawn from one sample of a study of blood T cell repertoires in COVID-19. TCRdb's copy holds only in-frame clones and misses some; the assay was immunoSEQ multiplex PCR. The table shows 410,000 or so clones, with 86% occurring only once. The sequencing input was peripheral blood. These receptors all come from a woman aged 30 to 39 with active or convalescent COVID-19. Each CDR3 is given with its conserved first and last residue. Fields, in order: J gene, D gene, V gene, clone size, CDR3 DNA, CDR3 protein. D genes are given only for firm matches. Only some rows state a clone size, as once, few, many or a class for expanded clones.

j_call: TRBJ1-2; d_call: -; v_call: TRBV27; clone_size: -; cdr3_nt: TGTGCCAGCAGTCAAAGCCCCACACAGAGTAACTATGGCTACACCTTC; cdr3_aa: CASSQSPTQSNYGYTF
j_call: TRBJ1-1; d_call: -; v_call: TRBV20-1; clone_size: -; cdr3_nt: TGCAGTGCAAGTCAGGAGGGCACTGAAGCTTTCTTT; cdr3_aa: CSASQEGTEAFF
j_call: TRBJ2-7; d_call: -; v_call: TRBV4-1; clone_size: -; cdr3_nt: TGCGCCAGCAGCCCACCAGGGGCCCAGCCCCACGAGCAGTACTTC; cdr3_aa: CASSPPGAQPHEQYF
j_call: TRBJ1-4; d_call: -; v_call: TRBV19; clone_size: few; cdr3_nt: TGTGCCAGTAGCCGAGACTCCGTGGAAAAACTGTTTTTT; cdr3_aa: CASSRDSVEKLFF
j_call: TRBJ2-7; d_call: -; v_call: TRBV7-9; clone_size: -; cdr3_nt: TGTGCCAGCAGCTTAATCGCAGGGCCCTACGAGCAGTACTTC; cdr3_aa: CASSLIAGPYEQYF
j_call: TRBJ2-7; d_call: TRBD1; v_call: TRBV7-9; clone_size: -; cdr3_nt: TGTGCCAGCAGCTTAAACAGGGGCTCGAGCGAGCAGTACTTC; cdr3_aa: CASSLNRGSSEQYF
j_call: TRBJ1-1; d_call: -; v_call: TRBV12-3/TRBV12-4; clone_size: -; cdr3_nt: TGTGCCAGCAGTTATAGCCAGAACACTGAAGCTTTCTTT; cdr3_aa: CASSYSQNTEAFF
j_call: TRBJ2-1; d_call: -; v_call: TRBV19; clone_size: once; cdr3_nt: TGTGCCAGTAGTATAGATTACCGGGTCCGGAATGAGCAGTTCTTC; cdr3_aa: CASSIDYRVRNEQFF
j_call: TRBJ2-1; d_call: -; v_call: TRBV24-1; clone_size: -; cdr3_nt: TGTGCCACCAGTGAAGGGGCCCTGGACAGACCCTCCTACAATGAGCAGTTCTTC; cdr3_aa: CATSEGALDRPSYNEQFF
j_call: TRBJ2-1; d_call: -; v_call: TRBV19; clone_size: -; cdr3_nt: TGTGCCAGTAGTATAGCCGAAGGGGGGCAGTTCTTC; cdr3_aa: CASSIAEGGQFF
j_call: TRBJ2-6; d_call: TRBD1; v_call: TRBV5-6; clone_size: -; cdr3_nt: TGTGCCAGCAGCTTGGCCTACGGACAGGGGGCTACCGGGGCCAACGTCCTGACTTTC; cdr3_aa: CASSLAYGQGATGANVLTF
j_call: TRBJ2-1; d_call: -; v_call: TRBV15; clone_size: -; cdr3_nt: TGTGCCACCAGCAGAGGCATCCAGGGGATAAACAATGAGCAGTTCTTC; cdr3_aa: CATSRGIQGINNEQFF
j_call: TRBJ2-5; d_call: -; v_call: TRBV19; clone_size: -; cdr3_nt: TGTGCCAGTAGTATAGTCTTTCAAGAGACCCAGTACTTC; cdr3_aa: CASSIVFQETQYF
j_call: TRBJ1-2; d_call: -; v_call: TRBV2; clone_size: -; cdr3_nt: TGTGCCAGCAGGGACCTGGTGCGGGGGAGGGTTAACTATGGCTACACCTTC; cdr3_aa: CASRDLVRGRVNYGYTF
j_call: TRBJ2-2; d_call: TRBD1; v_call: TRBV14; clone_size: -; cdr3_nt: TGTGCCAGCAGCCTTGGACAGGCCAGGACCGGGGAGCTGTTTTTT; cdr3_aa: CASSLGQARTGELFF
j_call: TRBJ1-1; d_call: -; v_call: TRBV6-5; clone_size: -; cdr3_nt: TGTGCCAGCAGTTACTTTTTTTCGGGGGGTCCTGAAGCTTTCTTT; cdr3_aa: CASSYFFSGGPEAFF
j_call: TRBJ2-1; d_call: -; v_call: TRBV2; clone_size: -; cdr3_nt: TGTGCCAGCAGCAGTAACAGCAATGAGCAGTTCTTC; cdr3_aa: CASSSNSNEQFF
j_call: TRBJ1-1; d_call: -; v_call: TRBV4-1; clone_size: -; cdr3_nt: TGCGCCAGCAGCCAAATACAGCCGAACACTGAAGCTTTCTTT; cdr3_aa: CASSQIQPNTEAFF
j_call: TRBJ1-1; d_call: -; v_call: TRBV21-1; clone_size: -; cdr3_nt: TGTGCCAGCAGCAAAGGATCAGGCAGTTACACTGAAGCTTTCTTT; cdr3_aa: CASSKGSGSYTEAFF
j_call: TRBJ1-2; d_call: -; v_call: TRBV12-3/TRBV12-4; clone_size: -; cdr3_nt: TGTGCCAGCAGTTTAGGCAGGCTCTATGGCTACACCTTC; cdr3_aa: CASSLGRLYGYTF
j_call: TRBJ2-1; d_call: TRBD2; v_call: TRBV7-8; clone_size: -; cdr3_nt: TGTGCCAGCAGCCCGGGACTAGCGGCCTACAATGAGCAGTTCTTC; cdr3_aa: CASSPGLAAYNEQFF
j_call: TRBJ2-5; d_call: TRBD1; v_call: TRBV10-3; clone_size: -; cdr3_nt: TGTGCCATCAGTGAGTCGGCAGGGGGCAAGACGGAGACCCAGTACTTC; cdr3_aa: CAISESAGGKTETQYF
j_call: TRBJ1-6; d_call: -; v_call: TRBV6-1; clone_size: -; cdr3_nt: TGTGCCAGCAGTGAAGGGCAGAGAGGAGCGGCCTATAATTCACCCCTCCACTTT; cdr3_aa: CASSEGQRGAAYNSPLHF
j_call: TRBJ1-6; d_call: TRBD1; v_call: TRBV11-3; clone_size: -; cdr3_nt: TGTGCCAGCAGCCTGCAGGGGGAAAATTCACCCCTCCACTTT; cdr3_aa: CASSLQGENSPLHF
j_call: TRBJ2-7; d_call: -; v_call: TRBV29-1; clone_size: -; cdr3_nt: TGCAGCGTTGAGAAAGGGGAAGGACCGAGCTACGAGCAGTACTTC; cdr3_aa: CSVEKGEGPSYEQYF
j_call: TRBJ2-1; d_call: -; v_call: TRBV3-1/TRBV3-2; clone_size: -; cdr3_nt: TGTGCCAGCAGCCAAGATCCGGGGACCTACAATGAGCAGTTCTTC; cdr3_aa: CASSQDPGTYNEQFF
j_call: TRBJ1-5; d_call: -; v_call: TRBV27; clone_size: -; cdr3_nt: TGTGCCAGCAGTTTTACGGGGGGGGTTCAGCCCCAGCATTTT; cdr3_aa: CASSFTGGVQPQHF
j_call: TRBJ2-1; d_call: -; v_call: TRBV7-2; clone_size: -; cdr3_nt: TGTGCCAGCAGCTTTTGGCAGGGGTTCAATGAGCAGTTCTTC; cdr3_aa: CASSFWQGFNEQFF
j_call: TRBJ2-7; d_call: -; v_call: TRBV29-1; clone_size: -; cdr3_nt: TGCAGTGTTGGGGCCTCCTACGAGCAGTACTTC; cdr3_aa: CSVGASYEQYF
j_call: TRBJ2-2; d_call: -; v_call: TRBV5-1; clone_size: -; cdr3_nt: TGCGCCAGCAGCTTGTCCACAGACACCGGGGAGCTGTTTTTT; cdr3_aa: CASSLSTDTGELFF
j_call: TRBJ1-4; d_call: -; v_call: TRBV27; clone_size: -; cdr3_nt: TGTGCCAGCACCAGTTATGGGGGGGTGGACGAAAAACTGTTTTTT; cdr3_aa: CASTSYGGVDEKLFF
j_call: TRBJ1-2; d_call: -; v_call: TRBV4-2; clone_size: few; cdr3_nt: TGTGCCAGCAGCCAAGCGGCAGGGATAGCTGGTGGCTACACCTTC; cdr3_aa: CASSQAAGIAGGYTF
j_call: TRBJ2-1; d_call: TRBD1; v_call: TRBV19; clone_size: -; cdr3_nt: TGTGCCAGTAGTCCCTGGACAGGCCCCTACAATGAGCAGTTCTTC; cdr3_aa: CASSPWTGPYNEQFF
j_call: TRBJ1-2; d_call: TRBD1; v_call: TRBV7-9; clone_size: -; cdr3_nt: TGTGCCAGCAGCTTCCCAGGGGGCGCTAACTATGGCTACACCTTC; cdr3_aa: CASSFPGGANYGYTF
j_call: TRBJ1-2; d_call: TRBD1; v_call: TRBV30; clone_size: -; cdr3_nt: TGTGCCTGGAGTGGGGACAGGGGTTATGGCTACACCTTC; cdr3_aa: CAWSGDRGYGYTF
j_call: TRBJ2-6; d_call: -; v_call: TRBV10-3; clone_size: -; cdr3_nt: TGTGCCATCTTAAGCGGGCCTGGGGGGGCCAACGTCCTGACTTTC; cdr3_aa: CAILSGPGGANVLTF
j_call: TRBJ1-4; d_call: TRBD1; v_call: TRBV11-2; clone_size: -; cdr3_nt: TGTGCCAGCAGCTCCAACAGGGGCGATAATGAAAAACTGTTTTTT; cdr3_aa: CASSSNRGDNEKLFF
j_call: TRBJ1-2; d_call: -; v_call: TRBV19; clone_size: -; cdr3_nt: TGTGCCAGTAGTGCAGGGGTAGGTGACTATGGCTACACCTTC; cdr3_aa: CASSAGVGDYGYTF
j_call: TRBJ1-5; d_call: -; v_call: TRBV5-1; clone_size: -; cdr3_nt: TGCGCCAGCAGCGTTGGGGGGGATAGCAATCAGCCCCAGCATTTT; cdr3_aa: CASSVGGDSNQPQHF
j_call: TRBJ1-2; d_call: -; v_call: TRBV28; clone_size: -; cdr3_nt: TGTGCCAGCAGTCGAACGGAGTTAGGCTACACCTTC; cdr3_aa: CASSRTELGYTF
j_call: TRBJ1-6; d_call: TRBD1; v_call: TRBV3-1/TRBV3-2; clone_size: -; cdr3_nt: TGTGCCAGCAGCCAATCGGGACAGGGCATTTCACCCCTCCACTTT; cdr3_aa: CASSQSGQGISPLHF
j_call: TRBJ2-5; d_call: -; v_call: TRBV4-2; clone_size: -; cdr3_nt: TGTGCCAGCAGCCAAGATGGAGGGGAAGAGACCCAGTACTTC; cdr3_aa: CASSQDGGEETQYF
j_call: TRBJ1-5; d_call: -; v_call: TRBV6-1; clone_size: -; cdr3_nt: TGTGCCAGCAGTGAACGGCCAGGATATAGCAATCAGCCCCAGCATTTT; cdr3_aa: CASSERPGYSNQPQHF
j_call: TRBJ1-3; d_call: -; v_call: TRBV7-2; clone_size: once; cdr3_nt: TGTGCCAGCAGCTCGCTCCGGGAAAATGGAAACACCATATATTTT; cdr3_aa: CASSSLRENGNTIYF
j_call: TRBJ1-3; d_call: -; v_call: TRBV10-3; clone_size: -; cdr3_nt: TGTGCCATCAGTGATAAACAGAGCTCTGGAAACACCATATATTTT; cdr3_aa: CAISDKQSSGNTIYF
j_call: TRBJ2-5; d_call: TRBD2; v_call: TRBV5-1; clone_size: -; cdr3_nt: TGCGCCAGCAGCTACGGGACTAGCGGACAAGAGACCCAGTACTTC; cdr3_aa: CASSYGTSGQETQYF
j_call: TRBJ1-6; d_call: TRBD1; v_call: TRBV19; clone_size: once; cdr3_nt: TGTGCCACCAGGGACAGGGGCGTATACAAATCACCCCTCCACTTT; cdr3_aa: CATRDRGVYKSPLHF
j_call: TRBJ1-6; d_call: TRBD1; v_call: TRBV6-1; clone_size: -; cdr3_nt: TGTGCCAGCAGTGAAGGGACAGGGAGGAGTTTATATAATTCACCCCTCCACTTT; cdr3_aa: CASSEGTGRSLYNSPLHF
j_call: TRBJ1-6; d_call: -; v_call: TRBV6-1; clone_size: -; cdr3_nt: TGTGCCAGCAGTGAATGGGGGGGTCCACCCCTCCACTTT; cdr3_aa: CASSEWGGPPLHF
j_call: TRBJ2-3; d_call: TRBD2; v_call: TRBV5-8; clone_size: -; cdr3_nt: TGTGCCAGCACCCTTAGCGGGAGTAGCACAGATACGCAGTATTTT; cdr3_aa: CASTLSGSSTDTQYF
j_call: TRBJ2-7; d_call: TRBD1; v_call: TRBV10-3; clone_size: -; cdr3_nt: TGTGCCATCAGCGGACAGGGTAAATCAACCTACGAGCAGTACTTC; cdr3_aa: CAISGQGKSTYEQYF
j_call: TRBJ1-5; d_call: TRBD1; v_call: TRBV4-1; clone_size: once; cdr3_nt: TGCGCCAGCAGCCAACTGGACAGGGAGGGCCAGCCCCAGCATTTT; cdr3_aa: CASSQLDREGQPQHF
j_call: TRBJ1-1; d_call: TRBD1; v_call: TRBV18; clone_size: -; cdr3_nt: TGTGCCAGCTCACCTGGGACAGCGGCTGAAGCTTTCTTT; cdr3_aa: CASSPGTAAEAFF
j_call: TRBJ1-1; d_call: TRBD1; v_call: TRBV19; clone_size: -; cdr3_nt: TGTGCCAGTAGTAGGACTACAGGGGGAGCTGAAGCTTTCTTT; cdr3_aa: CASSRTTGGAEAFF
j_call: TRBJ2-7; d_call: -; v_call: TRBV19; clone_size: -; cdr3_nt: TGTGCCAGTAGTCCGCAGGGTTACGAGCAGTACTTC; cdr3_aa: CASSPQGYEQYF